A selection of T cell receptor beta chains follows, all from one sample in a study of T cells in Graves' hyperthyroidism and ophthalmopathy. MiXCR was run by TCRdb on the multiplex PCR reads, yielding one entry per CDR3 protein. The sample holds about 270,000 distinct CDR3 sequences, over 12% seen once. Specimen: blood. Receptors were obtained from a woman in her fifties or sixties with Graves' hyperthyroidism that later progressed to Graves' ophthalmopathy. Both conserved end residues are trimmed from each CDR3.

V gene	J gene	CDR3 protein
TRBV11-2	TRBJ2-3	ASSVLGDTQY
TRBV20-1	TRBJ1-5	SASNRGRSNQPQH
TRBV7-8	TRBJ1-1	ASSFMGGTEAF
TRBV7-9	TRBJ2-2	ASSPRPGELF
TRBV7-2	TRBJ2-2	ASSFTNTGELF
TRBV19	TRBJ1-4	ASSSRTDTNEKLF
TRBV7-2	TRBJ1-1	ASSPKGDQLRTEAF
TRBV28	TRBJ1-2	ASSLNRGPHYGYT
TRBV5-1	TRBJ2-3	ASRSGQGSDTQY
TRBV20-1	TRBJ2-1	STPRGGTGGINEQF
TRBV12-3/TRBV12-4	TRBJ2-7	ASRPSGLAGFRSSYEQY
TRBV18	TRBJ2-7	ASSPQGAHYEQY
TRBV27	TRBJ1-2	ASSPRPIGHYGYT
TRBV3-1	TRBJ1-2	ASSQYRRGNYGYT
TRBV28	TRBJ1-1	ASSARNTEAF
TRBV11-3	TRBJ2-1	ASSSLASRDQAYNEQF
TRBV10-3	TRBJ1-5	AISDRGGQPQH
TRBV18	TRBJ2-1	ASSIRDREQF
TRBV28	TRBJ1-1	ASRPYRGLTYTEAF
TRBV12-3/TRBV12-4	TRBJ1-2	ASRPTGLNYGYT
TRBV20-1	TRBJ2-7	SAEGTRAYEQY
TRBV5-1	TRBJ2-1	ASSLEVAGVNEQF
TRBV18	TRBJ1-1	ASSADRGMNTEAF
TRBV20-1	TRBJ2-2	SAKQGAVNTGELF
TRBV20-1	TRBJ1-3	SARERAPSGNTIY
TRBV18	TRBJ2-3	ASSPRGRPTATDTQY
TRBV24-1	TRBJ2-2	ATSDPTFGELF
TRBV28	TRBJ2-7	ASRRGTSGNEQY
TRBV5-1	TRBJ1-1	ASSLSPGNTEAF
TRBV10-3	TRBJ2-3	AISNSLTSGTVTDTQY
TRBV11-1	TRBJ1-2	ASSPNGAGYT
TRBV2	TRBJ2-1	AVVGSDRLYNEQF
TRBV5-1	TRBJ2-3	ASLKGETDTQY
TRBV29-1	TRBJ2-7	SVEVKGGDEQY
TRBV28	TRBJ1-3	ASSLNRVISGNTIY
TRBV5-1	TRBJ2-7	ASSLGAPTYEQY
TRBV2	TRBJ1-2	ASSERAYGYT
TRBV15	TRBJ2-7	ATAFGGGSFYEQY
TRBV28	TRBJ2-3	ASSLNTPDTQY
TRBV24-1	TRBJ1-1	ATISDNGAEAF
TRBV2	TRBJ2-3	ASRGTGDADTQY